This passage covers 19 T cell receptor beta chains from one sample sequenced in a study of long-term antiretroviral therapy in people with HIV (dated by TCRdb to the early 2020s). The immunoSEQ hsTCRB v3.0 assay was used at survey level resolution to sequence the TRB variable region. Held by TCRdb, this immuneACCESS table contains in-frame sequences only and omits some clones. Under half of the omission traces to an unresolved V gene where checked; the cause of the rest is unknown. The sample records some 43,000 clones, about nine tenths of which are singletons. Jointly, the top ten make up approximately 5% of the sample. Sample: unsorted PBMCs, taken 0.1 years before starting antiretroviral therapy. The source is a woman aged 45 to 65 with HIV.

The chain couples TRBV7-8 to TRBJ2-7, with 14 bases fitting TRBD2. V lost 5 bases and J lost 3; bases outside the gene matches: 3. This CDR3 is built from 15 residues. Germline loops: CDR1 SGHVS, CDR2 FQNEAQ. The CDR3 spells CASSGGLAGGYEQYF. The CDR3 bases are TGTGCCAGCAGCGGAGGACTAGCGGGGGGCTACGAGCAGTACTTC.

The genes are TRBV19 and TRBJ1-1, with D maybe TRBD1 (6 bases). Germline-derived CDR1 and CDR2 are LNHDA and SQIVND (reference sequence). The CDR3 loop spans 13 amino acids. V lost 2 bases, J lost 7 bases, and 11 bases lay in between. CDR3 sequence reads: CASSIQGQVEAFF. DNA of the CDR3: TGTGCCAGTAGTATACAGGGGCAGGTTGAAGCTTTCTTT. Looking up the rest from reference TRBV19 and TRBJ1-1 gives the full variable domain: DGGITQSPKYLFRKEGQNVTLSCEQNLNHDAMYWYRQDPGQGLRLIYYSQIVNDFQKGDIAEGYSVSREKKESFPLTVTSAQKNPTAFYLCASSIQGQVEAFFGQGTRLTVV.

The chain links TRBV5-1 to TRBJ1-2; tentatively, D is TRBD1 (5 bases). The CDR3 consists of 16 residues. V was clipped by 0 bases and J by 4 bases, with 16 bases between them. Germline V gene sequence: CDR1 SGHRS, CDR2 YFSETQ. The CDR3 DNA sequence: TGCGCCAGCAGCTTGGAAGGGTCCGGGGGGAGCTATGGCTACACCTTC. Translated, it gives CASSLEGSGGSYGYTF.

This clone turned up a few times. This chain connects TRBV19 to TRBJ1-5; 9 positions agree with TRBD1. Germline assignment: CDR1 LNHDA and CDR2 SQIVND (reference sequence). The CDR3 extends over 14 amino acids. The V gene end was trimmed by 5 bases and the J gene end by 4 bases; junction bases not matched to a gene: 3. The CDR3 nucleotides are TGTGCCAGTAGTGGGGACAGGGTTAATCAGCCCCAGCATTTT. Amino acid sequence: CASSGDRVNQPQHF.

This clone showed up just once. The chain combines TRBV27 with TRBJ2-7; D remains ambiguous. Germline CDR1 reads MNHEY; CDR2 reads SMNVEV (reference sequence). The CDR3 sequence is 13 residues long. Trimming removed 0 bases from V and 7 bases from J, with 10 bases in between. CDR3 protein: CASSLSYLAEQYF. The CDR3 nucleotides are TGTGCCAGCAGTTTATCGTATTTGGCAGAGCAGTACTTC.

This clone was counted a single time. The chain recombines TRBV7-2 with TRBJ1-4; TRBD1 aligns across 8 bases. The CDR3 contains 15 residues. Germline V lookup: CDR1 SGHTA, CDR2 FQGNSA. J was trimmed by 9 bases and V by 2 bases; bases with no gene match: 8. CDR3 protein: CASSLSSGTGKKLFF. CDR3 nucleotide sequence: TGTGCCAGCAGCTTATCTTCCGGGACAGGCAAAAAACTGTTTTTT.

V is TRBV7-9 and J is TRBJ2-7; D remains ambiguous. This CDR3 region has 14 residues. Per the germline V gene, CDR1 is SEHNR and CDR2 is FQNEAQ (reference sequence). Trimming left V 5 bases short and J 1 base short, with 12 bases between. CDR3 sequence reads: CASSPLYLSYEQYF. CDR3 bases: TGTGCCAGCAGCCCACTTTACTTATCCTACGAGCAGTACTTC.

J is TRBJ1-1 and V is TRBV19; 7 bases align to TRBD1. V lost 7 bases, J lost 5 bases, and 10 bases stayed unmatched. Germline V gives CDR1 LNHDA, CDR2 SQIVND (reference sequence). There are 14 residues in the CDR3. CDR3 in DNA: TGTGCCAGTAACCGACAGGGACAAAGGACTGAAGCTTTCTTT. Translation: CASNRQGQRTEAFF. The whole variable domain, remainder taken from reference TRBV19 and TRBJ1-1, is DGGITQSPKYLFRKEGQNVTLSCEQNLNHDAMYWYRQDPGQGLRLIYYSQIVNDFQKGDIAEGYSVSREKKESFPLTVTSAQKNPTAFYLCASNRQGQRTEAFFGQGTRLTVV.

The chain employs TRBV7-2 and TRBJ1-1, with a tentative D call TRBD1 (5 bases). The ends were cut back, 1 base at V and 3 bases at J, with 12 bases in the middle. The length of the CDR3 is 15 residues. Germline V CDR1 and CDR2: SGHTA, FQGNSA. The CDR3 is CASSLEEGLYTEAFF. CDR3 nucleotides: TGTGCCAGCAGCTTAGAAGAGGGGCTTTACACTGAAGCTTTCTTT.

The chain links TRBV15 to TRBJ2-1; TRBD1 might be the D (6 bases). The germline gives CDR1 LNHNV, CDR2 YYDKDF (reference sequence). The V end was cut by 1 base, the J end by 8 bases, with 15 bases between. This CDR3 comprises 15 residues. Here the CDR3 reads CATSRGTATWDEQFF. CDR3 nucleotide sequence: TGTGCCACCAGCAGAGGGACAGCTACCTGGGATGAGCAGTTCTTC.

This sequence joins TRBV27 and TRBJ2-7; 10 bases are shared with TRBD1. The CDR3 is made up of 16 amino acids. V was pared by 0 bases and J by 3 bases, with 5 bases of the junction left unmatched. CDR1 and CDR2 (germline): MNHEY, SMNVEV (reference sequence). CDR3 nucleotide sequence: TGTGCCAGCAGTTTATCTGGGACAGGGGTAAGCTACGAGCAGTACTTC. The encoded protein is CASSLSGTGVSYEQYF.

The V call is TRBV19, the J call TRBJ1-1; D is perhaps TRBD1 (5 bases). V lost 6 bases to trimming and J lost 0 bases, with 8 bases between them. CDR1 LNHDA and CDR2 SQIVND come from the germline V gene (reference sequence). The CDR3 loop spans 13 amino acids. The CDR3 is CASSVTVNTEAFF. The DNA for the CDR3 is TGTGCCAGTAGCGTGACAGTGAACACTGAAGCTTTCTTT.

This chain uses TRBV2 with TRBJ1-4; the D is unclear. From germline, CDR1 is SNHLY and CDR2 FYNNEI. V lost 0 bases to trimming and J lost 8 bases, with 13 bases between them. This CDR3 has 15 residues. CDR3 nucleotides: TGTGCCAGCAGTGAAGCGCTTGGGCGGATGGAAAAACTGTTTTTT. Translation gives CASSEALGRMEKLFF.

The chain links TRBV29-1 to TRBJ1-1; D remains ambiguous. V lost 6 bases and J 0 bases, leaving 14 bases between the germline ends. CDR3 length equals 14 residues. The V gene's germline CDR1 is SQVTM and CDR2 ANQGSEA. Here the CDR3 DNA reads TGCAGCGTACCCCAAGAGGGCCTGAACACTGAAGCTTTCTTT. Amino acids: CSVPQEGLNTEAFF.

The chain links TRBV13 to TRBJ2-3, with TRBD2 matching over 8 bases. The ends lost 1 base at V and 2 bases at J; junction bases unmatched: 5. Germline assignment: CDR1 PRHDT and CDR2 FYEKMQ (reference sequence). The CDR3 is made up of 16 amino acids. CDR3 residues: CASSLDVGGATDTQYF. The DNA for the CDR3 is TGTGCCAGCAGCTTAGACGTCGGGGGGGCCACAGATACGCAGTATTTT.

In its sample, this clone was seen a few times. V is TRBV19 and J is TRBJ1-6, with 7 bases identical to TRBD1. This CDR3 has 13 amino acids. V lost 8 bases, J lost 5 bases, and 3 bases stayed unmatched. Germline CDR1 and CDR2: LNHDA and SQIVND (reference sequence). CDR3 nucleotide sequence: TGTGCCAGTTTGGGACAGAATAATTCACCCCTCCACTTT. This encodes CASLGQNNSPLHF.

The chain couples TRBV4-1 to TRBJ1-5; the D gene is possibly TRBD1 (5 bases). CDR3 length: 15 amino acids. Trimming cost V 0 bases and J 6 bases, with 12 bases left between them. In germline, CDR1 is MGHRA, CDR2 YSYEKL. The CDR3 protein is CASSQEPGYTQPQHF. DNA for the CDR3: TGCGCCAGCAGCCAAGAGCCAGGGTATACTCAGCCCCAGCATTTT.

The chain couples TRBV23-1 to TRBJ1-5; TRBD1 might be the D (6 bases). TRBV23-1 is identified as an open reading frame with a role that is uncertain. The CDR3 is 17 residues long. Trimming shortened V by 2 bases and J by 0 bases, and 14 bases separated the two germline ends. Here the CDR3 DNA reads TGCGCCAGCAGTCAACAACAGGGAAGGGCTAGCAATCAGCCCCAGCATTTT. It translates to CASSQQQGRASNQPQHF.

The chain carries TRBV19 and TRBJ1-5, with D unresolved. The CDR3 extends over 14 amino acids. Trimming took off 5 bases at V and 2 bases at J, with 10 bases between the two ends. Germline V gene data show CDR1 as LNHDA and CDR2 as SQIVND (reference sequence). CDR3 amino acids: CASSPHRGNQPQHF. For the CDR3, the DNA is TGTGCCAGTAGTCCCCACCGGGGCAATCAGCCCCAGCATTTT.